The following is a T cell receptor beta chain sequence with its context. Its antigen is not known. The data stem from a study of identical twins. MiXCR, run by TCRdb on the 5' RACE reads, gives a single entry per CDR3 protein. Of 240,000 or so distinct CDR3 sequences in the sample, approximately 11% were seen once. Broader study findings: Twins' excess sharing was less marked for out-of-frame beta sequences. A lower insertion count was a feature of abundant cord blood beta clonotypes, with no such feature in memory repertoires.

In addition, the sample was reused for a study of yellow fever vaccine responses in identical twins.

The sequenced material came from memory (CD45RO+) T cells sorted from blood. This TCR came from a woman aged 18-29 years in good health.

CDR3 region: CASRMASGNTIYF. The DNA of the CDR3 is TGTGCCAGCAGAATGGCTTCTGGAAACACCATATATTTT. The chain uses TRBV12-3 or TRBV12-4 and TRBJ1-3, with D hard to call. The CDR3 consists of 13 residues. V was clipped by 6 bases and J by 1 base, with 7 bases between them.